A selection of T cell receptor beta chains follows, all from one sample in a study of human T cells and chemical hapten exposure. Via MiXCR, TCRdb re-called the RACE reads, giving one row per CDR3 protein. Counted here are about 39,000 distinct CDR3 sequences, over 9.5% occurring once; the ten biggest clones make up around 2.5%. Source: whole blood, taken in connection with sensitization to the hapten diphenylcyclopropenone (DPC). The receptors stem from a middle-aged woman with alopecia areata. Some clones in this sample may be carry-over from other donors' samples. CDR3s include the opening cysteine and the closing phenylalanine or tryptophan. Fields, in order: clone size, V gene, J gene, D gene, CDR3 protein, CDR3 DNA. A D gene is named only where the DNA matches it firmly. Clone size appears in some rows only: once, few, many, or a class for an expanded clone.

.	TRBV29-1	TRBJ2-7	TRBD1	CSVDLTGVGEQYF	TGCAGCGTTGATCTGACAGGGGTTGGCGAGCAGTACTTC
.	TRBV28	TRBJ2-7	.	CAKPSAPSYEQYF	TGTGCCAAACCGTCTGCGCCCTCCTACGAGCAGTACTTC
.	TRBV5-1	TRBJ2-1	.	CASSEPGVDDEQFF	TGCGCCAGCAGCGAGCCGGGAGTAGATGATGAGCAGTTCTTC
many	TRBV3-1	TRBJ1-6	.	CASSQGGGGNSPLHF	TGTGCCAGCAGCCAAGGAGGGGGAGGCAATTCACCCCTCCACTTT
many	TRBV29-1	TRBJ1-2	.	CSVVESTTNYGYTF	TGCAGCGTTGTAGAATCTACTACTAACTATGGCTACACCTTC
.	TRBV3-1	TRBJ2-1	TRBD2	CASSTGTSGEQFF	TGTGCCAGCAGCACCGGGACTAGCGGTGAGCAGTTCTTC
medium-sized	TRBV5-4	TRBJ2-5	.	CASSLEQQIGTQYF	TGTGCCAGCAGCTTGGAACAACAAATTGGGACCCAGTACTTC
.	TRBV29-1	TRBJ2-3	.	CSVRTDTQYF	TGCAGCGTGAGGACAGATACGCAGTATTTT
.	TRBV25-1	TRBJ1-2	.	CASSESAFAGRGNYGYTF	TGTGCCAGCAGTGAATCCGCTTTTGCTGGGAGGGGAAACTATGGCTACACCTTC
.	TRBV4-1	TRBJ2-5	.	CASRSADGETQYF	TGCGCCAGCAGAAGCGCCGACGGGGAGACCCAGTACTTC
few	TRBV5-1	TRBJ2-3	.	CASSDFGPQSTDTQYF	TGCGCCAGTAGTGACTTCGGACCTCAGAGCACAGATACGCAGTATTTT
.	TRBV6-2/TRBV6-3	TRBJ2-7	.	CASSYTDRPTYEQYF	TGTGCCAGCAGTTACACGGACAGACCTACCTACGAGCAGTACTTC
many	TRBV28	TRBJ2-3	.	CASSSRSRGADTQYF	TGTGCCAGCAGTTCGCGAAGTCGGGGAGCAGATACGCAGTATTTT
many	TRBV19	TRBJ1-5	.	CASTLGPGIRHQPQHF	TGTGCCAGTACCCTAGGGCCGGGAATCCGACATCAGCCCCAGCATTTT
many	TRBV2	TRBJ1-4	.	CASSRKWAGPNEKLFF	TGTGCCAGCAGCAGAAAATGGGCAGGGCCGAATGAAAAACTGTTTTTT
.	TRBV28	TRBJ2-2	.	CAIAVASNTGELFF	TGTGCGATTGCCGTGGCCTCGAACACCGGGGAGCTGTTTTTT
.	TRBV9	TRBJ2-7	.	CASSVSIGEQYF	TGTGCCAGCAGCGTATCGATCGGCGAGCAGTACTTC
few	TRBV21-1	TRBJ2-1	.	CASSNGLPGTSGLSYNEQFF	TGTGCCAGCAGCAACGGGTTACCCGGGACTAGCGGTCTCTCCTACAATGAGCAGTTCTTC
.	TRBV12-3/TRBV12-4	TRBJ2-2	.	CASSPVQGGTGELFF	TGTGCCAGCAGTCCCGTACAGGGGGGGACCGGGGAGCTGTTTTTT
.	TRBV12-3/TRBV12-4	TRBJ1-2	TRBD1	CASSPTGVGYTF	TGTGCCAGCAGCCCGACAGGGGTAGGCTACACCTTC
.	TRBV28	TRBJ1-2	.	CASSLVDYGYTF	TGTGCCAGCAGTTTAGTGGACTATGGCTACACCTTC
many	TRBV5-1	TRBJ2-1	TRBD1	CASSLLGQGAYNEQFF	TGCGCCAGCAGCTTGTTGGGGCAGGGGGCCTACAATGAGCAGTTCTTC
.	TRBV4-1	TRBJ2-5	TRBD2	CASSPTSGSQRAQYF	TGCGCCAGCAGCCCGACTAGCGGGAGTCAAAGGGCCCAGTACTTC
.	TRBV6-5	TRBJ2-4	TRBD2	CASSYSSGGRNIQYF	TGTGCCAGCAGTTACTCAAGCGGGGGAAGAAACATTCAGTACTTC
many	TRBV19	TRBJ1-5	.	CASSSSEGNQPQHF	TGTGCCAGTAGTTCATCTGAGGGCAATCAGCCCCAGCATTTT
few	TRBV5-1	TRBJ2-2	.	CASTAGHENTGELFF	TGCGCCAGCACGGCGGGACACGAGAACACCGGGGAGCTGTTTTTT
many	TRBV11-2	TRBJ2-5	.	CASSPEASVPTQYF	TGTGCCAGCAGCCCTGAGGCTAGCGTCCCGACCCAGTACTTC
few	TRBV6-1	TRBJ1-5	.	CASNHRGAEQPQHF	TGTGCCAGCAACCATCGGGGGGCTGAGCAGCCCCAGCATTTT
many	TRBV12-3/TRBV12-4	TRBJ1-1	.	CASSLARGQGNTEAFF	TGTGCCAGCAGTTTAGCCAGAGGTCAGGGGAACACTGAAGCTTTCTTT
.	TRBV6-5	TRBJ2-7	.	CASSSPTTRRIHEQYF	TGTGCCAGCAGTTCCCCAACGACTAGACGGATTCACGAGCAGTACTTC
few	TRBV7-2	TRBJ2-5	.	CASSSSRETQYF	TGTGCCAGCAGCTCGAGCAGAGAGACCCAGTACTTC
many	TRBV2	TRBJ1-2	.	CASENVNYGYTF	TGTGCCAGCGAAAACGTGAACTATGGCTACACCTTC
many	TRBV29-1	TRBJ2-1	TRBD1	CSGRTGGGHEQFF	TGCAGCGGAAGGACAGGGGGCGGCCATGAGCAGTTCTTC
.	TRBV6-5	TRBJ1-5	TRBD1	CASSYAQGGGQPQHF	TGTGCCAGCAGTTACGCGCAGGGGGGTGGTCAGCCCCAGCATTTT
.	TRBV29-1	TRBJ2-3	TRBD2	CSVEQGGADTQYF	TGCAGCGTTGAACAGGGAGGGGCAGATACGCAGTATTTT
few	TRBV7-9	TRBJ2-3	.	CASSLAGGAGTDTQYF	TGTGCCAGCAGTCTAGCTGGTGGGGCGGGCACAGATACGCAGTATTTT
once	TRBV10-3	TRBJ2-2	TRBD1	CAIRGQGNTGELFF	TGTGCCATCAGGGGACAGGGGAACACCGGGGAGCTGTTTTTT
.	TRBV7-6	TRBJ1-1	.	CASSDGPRTEAFF	TGTGCCAGCAGCGATGGACCTAGGACTGAAGCTTTCTTT
.	TRBV7-3	TRBJ2-7	TRBD1	CASSLQDRVGEQYF	TGTGCCAGCAGCTTACAGGACAGGGTTGGAGAGCAGTACTTC
few	TRBV6-2/TRBV6-3	TRBJ1-1	.	CASSYSRAAEAFF	TGTGCCAGCAGTTACTCGAGGGCGGCTGAAGCTTTCTTT
.	TRBV28	TRBJ2-7	.	CASKDLLGEQYF	TGTGCCAGCAAGGACCTACTGGGCGAGCAGTACTTC
many	TRBV5-1	TRBJ1-5	.	CASSLKPGDSNQPQHF	TGCGCCAGCAGCTTGAAACCAGGCGATAGCAATCAGCCCCAGCATTTT
.	TRBV20-1	TRBJ1-5	.	CSARGEGVQHF	TGCAGTGCTAGAGGCGAAGGGGTCCAGCATTTT
few	TRBV7-2	TRBJ2-2	.	CAHGGGGYTGELFF	TGTGCCCACGGCGGGGGCGGGTACACCGGGGAGCTGTTTTTT
few	TRBV6-5	TRBJ2-7	.	CASSYYGGNEQYF	TGTGCCAGCAGTTACTATGGGGGTAACGAGCAGTACTTC
.	TRBV29-1	TRBJ2-1	.	CSVDRGNEQFF	TGCAGCGTTGACAGGGGCAATGAGCAGTTCTTC
many	TRBV3-1	TRBJ1-2	.	CASSQVKEGYTF	TGTGCCAGCAGCCAAGTAAAGGAAGGCTACACCTTC
many	TRBV18	TRBJ2-7	.	CASSPAEGMGRQYF	TGTGCCAGCTCACCCGCAGAAGGAATGGGGCGGCAGTACTTC
many	TRBV10-3	TRBJ1-1	TRBD1	CAINGGAGGTEAFF	TGTGCCATCAACGGCGGGGCAGGGGGGACTGAAGCTTTCTTT
.	TRBV4-1	TRBJ2-3	TRBD2	CASSPQTSGNTDTQYF	TGCGCCAGCAGCCCCCAGACTAGCGGGAACACAGATACGCAGTATTTT
many	TRBV4-3	TRBJ1-4	.	CASSQEVGGGNEKLFF	TGCGCCAGCAGCCAAGAGGTTGGAGGGGGGAACGAAAAACTGTTTTTT
few	TRBV29-1	TRBJ2-5	.	CSVEKGPGVLAQYF	TGCAGCGTTGAAAAGGGACCGGGGGTTTTGGCCCAGTACTTC
many	TRBV29-1	TRBJ2-7	TRBD2	CSVEDPGRDEQYF	TGCAGCGTTGAAGATCCTGGGAGGGACGAGCAGTACTTC
few	TRBV4-1	TRBJ1-1	.	CASSQEDPIEAFF	TGCGCCAGCAGCCAAGAGGACCCAATTGAAGCTTTCTTT
few	TRBV4-1	TRBJ2-3	.	CASSQDGLLADTQYF	TGCGCCAGCAGCCAAGACGGACTACTGGCGGATACGCAGTATTTT